These 5 T cell receptor beta chains came from one sample sequenced in a study of tumor-infiltrating lymphocytes in localized non-small cell lung cancer. Clones were read by immunoSEQ multiplex PCR, and TCRdb kept only the in-frame ones, dropping some. The sample has about 12,000 clones; around 64% are singletons. The sequenced sample was uninvolved lung tissue not adjacent to the tumor. The origin of the receptors is a human donor with non-small cell lung cancer.

CDR3 region: CASSSMLAGGKDTQYF. The CDR3 DNA reads as TGTGCCAGCAGCTCCATGCTAGCGGGAGGAAAAGATACGCAGTATTTT. The J gene is TRBJ2-3, the V gene TRBV7-2; 11 bases map to TRBD2. The CDR3 runs 16 residues. Germline lookup yields CDR1 SGHTA and CDR2 FQGNSA. V shed 4 bases, J shed 5 bases, and the junction held 8 bases outside the gene matches. The full variable domain, its missing parts supplied by reference TRBV7-2 and TRBJ2-3, is GAGVSQSPSNKVTEKGKDVELRCDPISGHTALYWYRQSLGQGLEFLIYFQGNSAPDKSGLPSDRFSAERTGGSVSTLTIQRTQQEDSAVYLCASSSMLAGGKDTQYFGPGTRLTVL.

This clone was seen more than once but under ten times. CDR3 region: CASSIRQQETQYF. The CDR3 region has the DNA TGTGCCAGTAGTATAAGACAGCAAGAGACCCAGTACTTC. The rearrangement uses TRBV19 and TRBJ2-5; possible D gene TRBD1, 5 bases. Germline CDR1 LNHDA, CDR2 SQIVND (reference sequence). V was shortened by 2 bases and J by 2 bases, with 6 bases between the two germline ends. CDR3 length: 13 amino acids.

This chain joins TRBV4-1 and TRBJ2-5, with TRBD2 matching over 8 bases. Trimming took 3 bases from V and 4 from J; bases not matched to a gene: 19. The CDR3 contains 19 residues. Germline assignment: CDR1 MGHRA and CDR2 YSYEKL. CDR3 nucleotides: TGCGCCAGCAGCCACCCCGGACTAGCAGCAGGGACGGTGCGAGAGACCCAGTACTTC. It encodes CASSHPGLAAGTVRETQYF.

The genes are TRBV30 and TRBJ2-7; 7 bases align to TRBD2. The germline V gene has CDR1 GTSNPN and CDR2 SVGIG (reference sequence). Germline trimming cut 0 bases from V and 6 bases from J; bases unmatched to any gene: 8. The CDR3 contains 14 residues. The CDR3 here is CAWSVSGGTGEQYF. As DNA, the CDR3 is TGTGCCTGGAGTGTTTCCGGGGGGACGGGCGAGCAGTACTTC. The entire variable domain, with the rest obtained from reference TRBV30 and TRBJ2-7, is as follows: SQTIHQWPATLVQPVGSPLSLECTVEGTSNPNLYWYRQAAGRGLQLLFYSVGIGQISSEVPQNLSASRPQDRQFILSSKKLLLSDSGFYLCAWSVSGGTGEQYFGPGTRLTVT.

The chain combines TRBV13 with TRBJ2-7, with D maybe TRBD1 (6 bases). CDR3 length equals 15 residues. CDR1 and CDR2 from the germline V gene are PRHDT and FYEKMQ (reference sequence). The germline V and J ends were trimmed by 0 bases and 3 bases, with 12 bases remaining between them. The CDR3 DNA reads TGTGCCAGCAGCTTAGGACCGGCAGGGGACTACGAGCAGTACTTC. This encodes CASSLGPAGDYEQYF.